This T cell receptor beta chain was identified in a study of blood T cell repertoires in COVID-19. Study summary: Donors in the United States, Italy and Spain gave samples during acute or convalescent COVID-19. Sources were T cells, B-cell-depleted T cells, or PBMCs; the material itself was cDNA or gDNA.

The length of the CDR3 is 14 residues. CDR1 and CDR2 from the germline V gene are MNHEY and SVGAGI. J lost 8 bases, V lost 6 bases, and 7 bases had no gene match. Per the original data handling: Cell counts per sample came from amplifying reference gene primers. This table comes from immunoSEQ multiplex PCR, and its TCRdb copy is limited to in-frame clones, with some not included. That table furnishes V, J and clone size, whereas the DNA furnished D and trimming. The repertoire holds 60,000 to 85,000 clones, with 84% as singletons. The sample comprised peripheral blood. This TCR was recovered from a man between 65 and 79 years old with acute or convalescent COVID-19. The chain is built from TRBV6-5 and TRBJ1-4, with 9 nucleotides matching TRBD1. CDR3 nucleotide sequence: TGTGCCAGCAGACCTACGGACAGGGGCGAAAAACTGTTTTTT. Its protein product is CASRPTDRGEKLFF.